This T cell receptor (beta chain) was recovered during a study of response to subunit inactivated influenza vaccine. TCRdb fed the RT-PCR reads into MiXCR, producing one record per CDR3 protein. Of hundreds of thousands of distinct CDR3 sequences in the sample, around a sixth are singletons; the top ten hold 11%. This clonotype was seen a few times. The CDR3 totals 15 residues. Trimming removed 6 bases from V and 2 bases from J, with 11 bases in between. This TCR was sampled from a man in his forties or fifties who received an inactivated influenza vaccine. This chain connects TRBV12-3 or TRBV12-4 to TRBJ1-6; TRBD1 might be the D (5 bases). The input for sequencing was PBMCs from blood, taken 4 to 6 days after vaccination. In nucleotides, the CDR3 is TGTGCCAGCAGCCCGGCGGGGGCCTATAATTCACCCCTCCACTTT. Translating it yields CASSPAGAYNSPLHF.